This T cell receptor (beta chain) was captured by sequencing in a study of blood T cell repertoires in COVID-19. Turning to the study itself: Acute and convalescent COVID-19 specimens originated in the United States, Italy and Spain.

Method: immunoSEQ multiplex PCR; TCRdb's copy keeps in-frame clones and lacks some. The sample lists 400,000 to 500,000 clones, nearly 90% seen once, with 1.4% to 1.5% in the top ten. Clinical histories supplied by participants themselves formed the basis of cohort assignment. Looked up from germline, CDR1 is SQVTM and CDR2 is ANQGSEA. There are 19 residues in the CDR3. J gave up 7 bases and V 0 bases, and 16 bases lay outside the gene matches. The rearrangement joins TRBV29-1 to TRBJ2-1; 12 positions match TRBD2. This TCR was sampled from a young woman who had been exposed to COVID-19. Sequences were obtained from PBMCs or T cells enriched from blood (not recorded which). CDR3 sequence reads: CSVEEHASGRVLDSNEQFF. DNA for the CDR3: TGCAGCGTTGAAGAACATGCTAGCGGGAGGGTTTTAGATTCGAATGAGCAGTTCTTC.